The TCR beta chain described here comes from a study of blood T cell repertoires in COVID-19. The wider study: PBMCs, B-cell-depleted T cells, or T cells were the source of the cDNA or gDNA that made up the material.

The data were produced by immunoSEQ multiplex PCR, yet TCRdb's version contains in-frame clones alone and is incomplete. Among 450,000 or so clones, less than 95% were seen once, and the ten largest hold around 0.6%. V lost 5 bases and J 3 bases, leaving 11 bases between the germline ends. The CDR3 consists of 14 residues. CDR1 is SGHAT and CDR2 is FQNNGV in the germline V gene. The sequenced sample was PBMCs or T cells enriched from blood (not recorded which). The chain combines TRBV11-2 with TRBJ1-3, with D maybe TRBD1 (6 bases). The clonotype comes from a man aged 18 to 29 who had recovered from COVID-19. In nucleotides, the CDR3 is TGTGCCAGCAGCGGACTCAGGGGTGGAAACACCATATATTTT. It encodes CASSGLRGGNTIYF.